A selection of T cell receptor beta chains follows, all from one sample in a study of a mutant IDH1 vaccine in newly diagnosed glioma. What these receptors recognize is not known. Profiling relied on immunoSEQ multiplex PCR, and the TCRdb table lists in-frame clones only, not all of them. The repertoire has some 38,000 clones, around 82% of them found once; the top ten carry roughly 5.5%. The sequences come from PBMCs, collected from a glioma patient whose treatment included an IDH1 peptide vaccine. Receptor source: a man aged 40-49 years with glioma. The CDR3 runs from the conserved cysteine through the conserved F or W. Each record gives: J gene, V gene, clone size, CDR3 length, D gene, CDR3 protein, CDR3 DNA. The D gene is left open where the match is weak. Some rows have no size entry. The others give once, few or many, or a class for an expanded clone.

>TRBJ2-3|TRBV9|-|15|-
CASSVVGRSTDTQYF
TGTGCCAGCAGCGTAGTAGGGAGGAGCACAGATACGCAGTATTTT
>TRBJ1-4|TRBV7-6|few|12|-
CASGREGEKLFF
TGTGCCAGCGGCAGGGAGGGGGAAAAACTGTTTTTT
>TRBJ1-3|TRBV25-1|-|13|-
CASGLGARDTIYF
TGTGCCAGCGGTTTGGGGGCGCGGGACACCATATATTTT
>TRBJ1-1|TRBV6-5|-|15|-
CASSRAWAENTEAFF
TGTGCCAGCAGCCGGGCCTGGGCAGAGAACACTGAAGCTTTCTTT
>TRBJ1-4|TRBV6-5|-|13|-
CASSLATNEKLFF
TGTGCCAGCAGTCTGGCAACTAATGAAAAACTGTTTTTT
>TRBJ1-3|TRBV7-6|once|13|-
CASSPQGGNTIYF
TGTGCCAGCAGCCCCCAGGGTGGAAACACCATATATTTT
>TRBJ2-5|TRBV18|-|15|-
CASSPFDGAQETQYF
TGTGCCAGCTCACCATTTGACGGGGCCCAAGAGACCCAGTACTTC
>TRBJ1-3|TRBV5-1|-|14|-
CASSSDTSGNTIYF
TGCGCCAGCAGCTCGGACACCTCTGGAAACACCATATATTTT
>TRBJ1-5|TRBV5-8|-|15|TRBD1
CASSAGQISNQPQHF
TGTGCCAGCAGCGCGGGACAGATTAGCAATCAGCCCCAGCATTTT
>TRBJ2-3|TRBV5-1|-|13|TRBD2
CASSGGSTDTQYF
TGCGCCAGCTCGGGGGGGAGCACAGATACGCAGTATTTT
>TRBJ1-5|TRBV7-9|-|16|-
CATSADTDYSNQPQHF
TGTGCCACCTCGGCGGACACTGACTATAGCAATCAGCCCCAGCATTTT
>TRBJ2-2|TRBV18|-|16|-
CASSPMGLDITGELFF
TGTGCCAGCTCACCGATGGGACTGGATATCACCGGGGAGCTGTTTTTT
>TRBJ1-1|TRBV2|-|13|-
CASSEGGHTEAFF
TGTGCCAGCAGTGAAGGGGGGCACACTGAAGCTTTCTTT
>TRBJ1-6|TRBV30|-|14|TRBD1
CAWDETGGSSPLHF
TGTGCCTGGGACGAAACAGGGGGCAGTTCACCCCTCCACTTT
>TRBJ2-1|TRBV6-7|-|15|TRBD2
CASRVGTSGGGEQFF
TGTGCCAGCAGGGTCGGGACTAGCGGGGGGGGTGAGCAGTTCTTC
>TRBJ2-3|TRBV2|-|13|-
CASSQEATDTQYF
TGTGCCAGCAGTCAGGAAGCCACAGATACGCAGTATTTT
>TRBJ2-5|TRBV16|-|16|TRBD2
CASREILAGYQETQYF
TGTGCCAGCAGAGAAATACTAGCGGGGTACCAAGAGACCCAGTACTTC
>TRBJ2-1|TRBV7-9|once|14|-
CASSFETPLDEQFF
TGTGCCAGCAGCTTTGAAACCCCCCTAGATGAGCAGTTCTTC
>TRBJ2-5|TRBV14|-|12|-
CASSQDQGREYF
TGTGCCAGCAGCCAAGACCAGGGGCGGGAGTACTTC
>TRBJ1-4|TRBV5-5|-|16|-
CASSLAWVLRGEKLFF
TGTGCCAGCAGCTTGGCCTGGGTATTGCGGGGTGAAAAACTGTTTTTT
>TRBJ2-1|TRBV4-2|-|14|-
CASSQGFGYNEQFF
TGTGCCAGCAGCCAAGGGTTCGGCTACAATGAGCAGTTCTTC
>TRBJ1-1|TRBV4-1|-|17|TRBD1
CASSQDSQGGGNTEAFF
TGCGCCAGCAGCCAAGATTCACAGGGGGGTGGGAACACTGAAGCTTTCTTT
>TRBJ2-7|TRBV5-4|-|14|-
CASSPRVNSYEQYF
TGTGCCAGCAGCCCCAGGGTCAATTCCTACGAGCAGTACTTC
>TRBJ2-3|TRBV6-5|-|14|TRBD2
CASSFSGGTGTQYF
TGTGCCAGCAGTTTTAGCGGGGGGACGGGTACGCAGTATTTT
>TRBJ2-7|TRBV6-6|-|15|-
CASSYGSAQGYEQYF
TGTGCCAGCAGTTACGGGTCGGCCCAAGGGTACGAGCAGTACTTC
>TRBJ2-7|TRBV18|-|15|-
CASSPWDGTSYEQYF
TGTGCCAGCTCACCTTGGGACGGCACCTCCTACGAGCAGTACTTC
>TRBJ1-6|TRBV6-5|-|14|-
CASSYIFDNSPLHF
TGTGCCAGCAGTTACATCTTCGATAATTCACCCCTCCACTTT
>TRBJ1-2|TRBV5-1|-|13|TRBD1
CASSSNPGTGSIF
TGCGCCAGCAGCTCAAACCCCGGGACAGGGTCGATTTTC